This T cell receptor beta chain was recorded in a study of shared clonotypes between healthy human individuals. Study at large: The study enrolled a couple of women and a few men aged 18 to 49. Whole-study results and caveats: The sampled material consisted only of blood, and tissue repertoires are likely to differ.

Turning to this clone: Its antigen remains unidentified.

The assay was run at deep level. For each subset, genomic DNA was distributed in equal portions over several immunoSEQ plates. Sequencing was performed with immunoSEQ multiplex PCR; in TCRdb, only in-frame clones are kept and a portion is missing. The data contain about 480,000 clones, around 74% of them singletons. V lost 0 bases, J lost 1 base, and 15 bases lay in between. This CDR3 comprises 17 residues. Germline assignment: CDR1 LNHDA and CDR2 SQIVND (reference sequence). This sequence was found in a woman in her thirties or forties in good health. Some clones in this sample may be carry-over from other donors' samples. Sequenced: PBMCs. This sequence joins TRBV19 and TRBJ1-2; D remains ambiguous. The CDR3 is CASSIEVRAAGNYGYTF. DNA of the CDR3: TGTGCCAGTAGTATAGAGGTTCGGGCCGCGGGTAACTATGGCTACACCTTC.